The 23 T cell receptor beta chains presented below share a single source sample, sequenced in a study of cytomegalovirus exposure and HLA in healthy donors (dated 2017 in TCRdb). The receptor library was made with the immunoSEQ multiplex PCR assay. The multiplex PCR relied on a mix of 60 forward primers for TCR Vbeta segments and 13 reverse primers for TCR Jbeta segments. The table comes from immuneACCESS by way of TCRdb, which keeps in-frame sequences with V and J called. Part of the clones is missing from these tables; in studies checked, under half for an unresolved V gene and the rest for unknown reasons. The sample table lists some 110,000 clones, under 85% of them with a count of one. Together, the top ten hold approximately 2% of the sample. The specimen sequenced was PBMCs. Source of these receptors: a man aged 30-40 years in good health and CMV-seronegative.

The chain couples TRBV7-2 to TRBJ2-2; a weak D match, TRBD2 (5 bases). CDR1 is SGHTA and CDR2 is FQGNSA in the germline V gene. The V and J ends lost 4 bases and 5 bases respectively, with 11 bases between them. The CDR3 consists of 14 residues. Here the CDR3 reads CASSSRTDTGELFF. CDR3 nucleotides: TGTGCCAGCAGCTCGAGGACTGATACCGGGGAGCTGTTTTTT.

The V gene is TRBV5-1, the J gene TRBJ1-4, with a weak D call TRBD1 (6 bases). CDR3 size: 14 residues. In germline, CDR1 is SGHRS, CDR2 YFSETQ. The germline V and J ends were trimmed by 0 bases and 7 bases, with 10 bases remaining between them. The CDR3 loop is CASSLDRESEKLFF. The CDR3 region has the DNA TGCGCCAGCAGCTTGGACAGGGAGAGTGAAAAACTGTTTTTT.

This rearrangement joins TRBV7-2 to TRBJ2-7; possible D gene TRBD2, 6 bases. The germline V and J ends were trimmed by 5 bases and 3 bases, with 11 bases remaining between them. Germline V gene lookup returns CDR1 SGHTA and CDR2 FQGNSA. The CDR3 length is 13 residues. In nucleotides, the CDR3 is TGTGCCAGCAGCCTAGAGGACTACTACGAGCAGTACTTC. Its translation: CASSLEDYYEQYF.

The chain recombines TRBV4-3 with TRBJ1-2; D is possibly TRBD1 (6 bases). CDR3 size: 15 residues. Trimming removed 0 bases from V and 4 bases from J, with 12 bases in between. The germline V gene has CDR1 LGHNA and CDR2 YSLEER. The CDR3 protein is CASSQDPGATYGYTF. CDR3 nucleotides: TGCGCCAGCAGCCAAGATCCAGGGGCTACCTATGGCTACACCTTC.

The chain employs TRBV6-5 and TRBJ1-1, with 9 bases identical to TRBD1. Germline V gene data show CDR1 as MNHEY and CDR2 as SVGAGI. CDR3 length: 14 residues. J lost 5 bases, V lost 2 bases, and 3 bases had no gene match. CDR3 region: CASSYQGQGTEAFF. CDR3 bases: TGTGCCAGCAGTTACCAGGGACAGGGTACTGAAGCTTTCTTT.

The genes are TRBV15 and TRBJ2-5; 9 bases are shared with TRBD1. Trimming took 4 bases from V and 3 from J; bases not matched to a gene: 3. Germline CDR1 reads LNHNV; CDR2 reads YYDKDF (reference sequence). The CDR3 is 14 amino acids. The CDR3 loop reads CATSNWTGEETQYF. CDR3 DNA: TGTGCCACCAGCAACTGGACAGGGGAAGAGACCCAGTACTTC.

The rearrangement uses TRBV11-2 and TRBJ1-3, with 7 bases aligning to TRBD1. The ends lost 2 bases at V and 6 bases at J; junction bases unmatched: 1. The CDR3 is 13 residues long. Looked up from germline, CDR1 is SGHAT and CDR2 is FQNNGV. CDR3 coding DNA: TGTGCCAGCAGCTTAACAGGGGTAAACACCATATATTTT. Translating gives CASSLTGVNTIYF.

Only a few counts were recorded for this clone. The chain uses TRBV7-7 and TRBJ2-5, with 10 bases identical to TRBD2. The CDR3 spans 16 residues. Germline trimming cut 5 bases from V and 4 bases from J; bases unmatched to any gene: 10. Germline assignment: CDR1 SSHAT and CDR2 FNYEAQ (reference sequence). In nucleotides, the CDR3 is TGTGCCAGCAGCCCCCGCCTAGCGGGAGTGGGAGAGACCCAGTACTTC. Translating gives CASSPRLAGVGETQYF.

CDR3 nucleotide sequence: TGCGCCAGCAGCTTGGAATCGACAGGTGCTGAAGCTTTCTTT. This translates into CASSLESTGAEAFF. The chain employs TRBV5-1 and TRBJ1-1, with D perhaps matching TRBD1 (6 bases). Germline CDR1 reads SGHRS; CDR2 reads YFSETQ. V dropped 0 bases and J dropped 6 bases, with 12 bases sitting between them. CDR3 size: 14 residues.

This chain connects TRBV4-1 to TRBJ2-2; the D gene is possibly TRBD2 (7 bases). Germline loops: CDR1 MGHRA, CDR2 YSYEKL. This CDR3 has 14 residues. Trimming took off 7 bases at V and 7 bases at J, with 16 bases between the two ends. CDR3 DNA: TGCGCCAGCATCCTAGGGGGGAGGGGCGGGGAGCTGTTTTTT. Translation gives CASILGGRGGELFF.

The chain has TRBV5-6 and TRBJ2-7, with a tentative D call TRBD2 (6 bases). The CDR3 spans 14 residues. V gave up 0 bases and J gave up 0 bases, with 7 bases separating them. Germline loops: CDR1 SGHDT, CDR2 YYEEEE. The CDR3 reads CASSLGDSSYEQYF. DNA of the CDR3: TGTGCCAGCAGCTTGGGGGACTCCTCCTACGAGCAGTACTTC.

The V and J genes are TRBV7-2 and TRBJ2-1; no firm D call. The CDR3 spans 14 residues. The V gene's germline CDR1 is SGHTA and CDR2 FQGNSA. With 4 bases removed from V and 4 bases from J, the gap between germline ends came to 11 bases. The CDR3 loop is CASSSTVMYNEQFF. DNA for the CDR3: TGTGCCAGCAGCTCTACAGTTATGTACAATGAGCAGTTCTTC.

This clone has a handful of counts. The chain uses TRBV18 and TRBJ2-1, with 8 nucleotides matching TRBD1. CDR3 length: 16 amino acids. J was trimmed by 2 bases and V by 5 bases; bases with no gene match: 8. The germline V gene encodes CDR1 KGHSH and CDR2 LQKENI. CDR3 coding DNA: TGTGCCAGCTCAACCGGGACAGGTGGGACCTACAATGAGCAGTTCTTC. Encoded protein: CASSTGTGGTYNEQFF.

The J gene is TRBJ2-7, the V gene TRBV7-9, with 7 bases that match TRBD1. Germline loops: CDR1 SEHNR, CDR2 FQNEAQ (reference sequence). The J segment lost 2 bases and the V segment lost 5 bases, leaving 6 bases of the junction unmatched. This CDR3 spans 14 amino acids. DNA of the CDR3: TGTGCCAGCAGCATGGAACAGGGGCCCTACGAGCAGTACTTC. It yields the protein CASSMEQGPYEQYF.

As concerns this clone: At one end, the junction sequence differs from germline, possibly due to a read error. Distinct nucleotide sequences in the sample also encode this CDR3. The chain links TRBV5-6 to TRBJ1-3; TRBD1 matches 9 bases. Germline CDR1 and CDR2: SGHDT and YYEEEE. This CDR3 contains 16 residues. The CDR3 DNA reads TGTGCCAGTAGCTTATCCGGGACAGGGCTTTTCAACACCATATATTTT. This codes for CASSLSGTGLFNTIYF.

CDR3 region: CASRPAADTQYF. Here the CDR3 DNA reads TGTGCCAGCAGACCCGCGGCAGATACGCAGTATTTT. This chain joins TRBV28 and TRBJ2-3; D not certain. Germline assignment: CDR1 MDHEN and CDR2 SYDVKM. CDR3 size: 12 residues. V shed 6 bases and J shed 4 bases, with 8 bases lying between them.

This sequence joins TRBV7-9 and TRBJ1-2; the D is unclear. This CDR3 has 15 amino acids. With 1 base removed from V and 6 bases from J, the gap between germline ends came to 15 bases. Germline V gene lookup returns CDR1 SEHNR and CDR2 FQNEAQ (reference sequence). The CDR3: CASSLVTARPHGYTF. For the CDR3, the DNA is TGTGCCAGCAGCTTAGTAACAGCCAGACCCCATGGCTACACCTTC.

The chain uses TRBV2 and TRBJ2-5; D might be TRBD1 (5 bases). V shed 11 bases and J shed 2 bases, with 9 bases lying between them. The CDR3 sequence is 11 residues long. From germline, CDR1 is SNHLY and CDR2 FYNNEI. The CDR3 coding sequence is TGTGCCGGGGCGAATCAAGAGACCCAGTACTTC. Translated, it gives CAGANQETQYF.

V gene TRBV12-5 combines with J gene TRBJ1-6, with a weak D call TRBD1 (6 bases). With 7 bases removed from V and 6 bases from J, the gap between germline ends came to 16 bases. CDR3 length: 15 residues. Germline values: CDR1 LGHNT, CDR2 FRNRAP. The CDR3 spells CASALIRGSNSPLHF. The DNA of the CDR3 is TGTGCTAGTGCCTTGATCAGGGGCTCTAATTCACCCCTCCACTTT. The full variable domain, in which reference TRBV12-5 and TRBJ1-6 provide the parts outside the CDR3, is DARVTQTPRHKVTEMGQEVTMRCQPILGHNTVFWYRQTMMQGLELLAYFRNRAPLDDSGMPKDRFSAEMPDATLATLKIQPSEPRDSAVYFCASALIRGSNSPLHFGNGTRLTVT.

This chain uses TRBV5-8 with TRBJ2-5, with 7 positions matching TRBD1. The end of the DNA fits TRBJ2-7 better, so the J call may be wrong. Germline assignment: CDR1 SGHTS and CDR2 YDEGEE. This CDR3 spans 14 amino acids. The CDR3 is CASCKRDRAYEQYF. The DNA for the CDR3 is TGTGCCAGCTGCAAAAGAGACAGGGCCTACGAGCAGTACTTC.

This clone appeared once. This chain links TRBV9 with TRBJ2-3; D is unresolved. The CDR3 loop spans 13 amino acids. Between the trimmed V and J ends, which lost 4 bases and 2 bases, there was a span of 8 bases. CDR1 SGDLS and CDR2 YYNGEE come from the germline V gene. The CDR3 nucleotides are TGTGCCAGCAGCCCTTACTCCACAGATACGCAGTATTTT. It codes for CASSPYSTDTQYF.

V is TRBV28 and J is TRBJ2-6, with 8 bases identical to TRBD1. Germline-derived CDR1 and CDR2 are MDHEN and SYDVKM. CDR3 length equals 18 residues. With V trimmed by 6 bases and J by 2 bases, 12 bases remained unmatched. In nucleotides, the CDR3 is TGTGCCAGCAGACCGATGACAGGGGATAGCACTGGGGCCAACGTCCTGACTTTC. This encodes CASRPMTGDSTGANVLTF.

The chain carries TRBV7-2 and TRBJ1-2, with unresolved D. V was clipped by 4 bases and J by 7 bases, with 19 bases between them. The CDR3 covers 15 residues. Germline CDR1 SGHTA, CDR2 FQGNSA. CDR3 in DNA: TGTGCCAGCAGCTCTGGAACCCTACCGAGAGGTGGCTACACCTTC. Its translation is CASSSGTLPRGGYTF.